These 20 T cell receptor beta chains were all obtained from the same sample, sequenced in a study of type 1 regulatory T cells. TCRdb itself ran the reads through MiXCR, one entry per CDR3 protein. The data hold about 100,000 distinct CDR3 sequences, with about 28% observed a single time. The material sequenced was CD4+ T cells, either the whole sample or a sorted fraction (not recorded which). Every receptor here comes from a human donor in good health.

This clonotype was observed a few times. V and J are TRBV20-1 and TRBJ2-7; TRBD2 agrees at 7 bases. Germline V CDR1 and CDR2: DFQATT, SNEGSKA (reference sequence). The ends lost 6 bases at V and 3 bases at J; junction bases unmatched: 14. The CDR3 runs to 15 residues. The CDR3 here is CSAPPSPSGVYEQYF. The CDR3 region has the DNA TGCAGTGCCCCACCATCACCTAGCGGAGTCTACGAGCAGTACTTC.

V is TRBV20-1 and J is TRBJ2-2, with 7 bases fitting TRBD1. Per germline, CDR1 DFQATT and CDR2 SNEGSKA (reference sequence). Trimming took 6 bases from V and 2 from J; bases not matched to a gene: 9. The CDR3 runs 15 residues. In DNA form, the CDR3 reads TGCAGTGCCCAACCGGGACAGCTAAACACCGGGGAGCTGTTTTTT. Translation gives CSAQPGQLNTGELFF.

The V and J genes are TRBV10-3 and TRBJ1-5, with a possible D match to TRBD1 (5 bases). This CDR3 comprises 13 residues. V was clipped by 10 bases and J by 3 bases, with 13 bases between them. Germline loops: CDR1 ENHRY, CDR2 SYGVKD. The CDR3 DNA sequence: TGTGCCAGCCTGGGGGGGGTCAATCAGCCCCAGCATTTT. The encoded protein is CASLGGVNQPQHF.

This chain uses TRBV4-3 with TRBJ2-1, with a possible D match to TRBD2 (6 bases). CDR3 length: 17 amino acids. Per germline, CDR1 LGHNA and CDR2 YSLEER. V was trimmed by 2 bases and J by 4 bases, leaving 18 bases between them. The DNA of the CDR3 is TGCGCCAGCAGCCAACAATCACTAGCTTCGCGGTACAATGAGCAGTTCTTC. Its protein is CASSQQSLASRYNEQFF.

The chain joins TRBV7-2 to TRBJ2-1; 12 bases map to TRBD1. With V trimmed by 1 base and J by 6 bases, 7 bases remained unmatched. This CDR3 region has 17 residues. The germline CDR1 and CDR2 sequences are SGHTA and FQGNSA. The CDR3 region has the DNA TGTGCCAGCAGCTTAGGGCCGGGACAGGGGGCGTTCAATGAGCAGTTCTTC. Its protein is CASSLGPGQGAFNEQFF.

The V and J genes are TRBV21-1 and TRBJ2-1; TRBD2 reflects the table's D call only, with no check against the DNA. TRBV21-1 is assigned pseudogene status. This CDR3 has 16 residues. The DNA for the CDR3 is TGTGCCAGCAGCAAAGTAAGGGAGCCCGCCTACAATGAGCAGTTCTTC. It is translated as CASSKVREPAYNEQFF.

A few counts support this clonotype. The chain is built from TRBV4-3 and TRBJ2-7, with TRBD1 matching over 7 bases. This CDR3 is 17 amino acids long. V shed 4 bases and J 2 bases; nucleotides not matched to a gene: 14. CDR1 is LGHNA and CDR2 is YSLEER in the germline V gene. CDR3 amino acids: CASSRGPPDRLTYEQYF. In nucleotides, the CDR3 is TGCGCCAGCAGCCGAGGACCCCCGGACAGGCTTACCTACGAGCAGTACTTC.

The J gene is TRBJ2-3, the V gene TRBV11-3; unclear D gene. The CDR3 extends over 17 amino acids. V was shortened by 0 bases and J by 3 bases, with 16 bases between the two germline ends. Germline values: CDR1 SGHNT, CDR2 YENEEA. The CDR3 loop reads CASSLDRSRFGTDTQYF. The CDR3 region has the DNA TGTGCCAGCAGCTTAGACCGCTCAAGGTTCGGAACAGATACGCAGTATTTT.

The J gene is TRBJ2-5, the V gene TRBV10-3; D ambiguous. This CDR3 is 12 amino acids long. CDR1 is ENHRY, CDR2 SYGVKD, per germline. Trimming removed 0 bases from V and 5 bases from J, with 4 bases in between. The CDR3 coding sequence is TGTGCCATCAGTGAGTCCGCGGAGACCCAGTACTTC. This translates into CAISESAETQYF.

The gene calls are TRBV7-2 and TRBJ2-1; 9 bases are shared with TRBD1. The CDR3 totals 12 residues. CDR1 SGHTA and CDR2 FQGNSA come from the germline V gene. V lost 11 bases to trimming and J lost 9 bases; unmatched junction nucleotides: 8. The CDR3 reads CASGGQGLEQFF. As DNA, the CDR3 is TGTGCCTCGGGGGGACAGGGTCTTGAGCAGTTCTTC.

This clonotype was detected once. The chain recombines TRBV19 with TRBJ1-2; 8 bases match TRBD1. After removal of 4 bases from V and 7 bases from J, the junction contained 5 bases not matched to a gene. Germline CDR1 and CDR2: LNHDA and SQIVND (reference sequence). The length of the CDR3 is 13 residues. Here the CDR3 reads CASSNNDRGGYTF. In nucleotides, the CDR3 is TGTGCCAGTAGTAACAACGACAGGGGTGGCTACACCTTC.

CDR3 region: CASSHYSGGIDEQYF. For the CDR3, the DNA is TGTGCCAGCAGCCACTACTCGGGGGGCATCGACGAGCAGTACTTC. The V and J genes are TRBV14 and TRBJ2-7; maybe TRBD2 (7 bases). V was pared by 3 bases and J by 5 bases, with 17 bases between. The CDR3 is 15 residues long. Germline V gene sequence: CDR1 SGHDN, CDR2 FVKESK.

The chain recombines TRBV27 with TRBJ2-7; the match to TRBD2 covers 9 bases. The V and J ends lost 5 bases and 6 bases, in that order; junction bases with no gene match: 8. This CDR3 is 14 amino acids long. In germline, CDR1 is MNHEY, CDR2 SMNVEV (reference sequence). In nucleotides, the CDR3 is TGTGCCAGCAGTCGAGAGGGACTAGCATTCGAGCAGTACTTC. Its protein is CASSREGLAFEQYF.

Only a few counts were recorded for this clonotype. V is TRBV20-1 and J is TRBJ2-1, with D maybe TRBD2 (6 bases). The CDR3 is made up of 12 amino acids. V lost 7 bases and J 12 bases, leaving 19 bases between the germline ends. CDR1 DFQATT and CDR2 SNEGSKA come from the germline V gene (reference sequence). The CDR3 coding sequence is TGCAGTGTACAGGACTCCACGGGAGCGCAGTTCTTC. Amino acids: CSVQDSTGAQFF.

V usage is TRBV7-2 and J usage is TRBJ2-7; D ambiguous. The CDR3 length is 15 residues. V was cut by 5 bases and J by 0 bases, with 14 bases left in between. Germline lookup yields CDR1 SGHTA and CDR2 FQGNSA. DNA of the CDR3: TGTGCCAGCAGCCCTGGGGTCGGCCCCTCCTACGAGCAGTACTTC. This codes for CASSPGVGPSYEQYF.

This clonotype was seen repeatedly, ten times or more. The chain joins TRBV7-9 to TRBJ2-1, with a tentative D call TRBD2 (6 bases). V shed 2 bases and J shed 5 bases, with 13 bases lying between them. CDR3 length: 15 residues. CDR1 SEHNR and CDR2 FQNEAQ come from the germline V gene (reference sequence). The chain's CDR3 is CASSLPAGRNNEQFF. The CDR3 region has the DNA TGTGCCAGCAGCTTACCCGCGGGGAGAAACAATGAGCAGTTCTTC. Filled out from reference TRBV7-9 and TRBJ2-1, the complete variable domain reads DTGVSQNPRHKITKRGQNVTFRCDPISEHNRLYWYRQTLGQGPEFLTYFQNEAQLEKSRLLSDRFSAERPKGSFSTLEIQRTEQGDSAMYLCASSLPAGRNNEQFFGPGTRLTVL.

This clonotype turned up a few times. This chain links TRBV18 with TRBJ2-2, with D perhaps matching TRBD1 (5 bases). The germline gives CDR1 KGHSH, CDR2 LQKENI. The germline V and J ends were trimmed by 6 bases and 0 bases, with 8 bases remaining between them. The CDR3 totals 14 residues. As DNA, the CDR3 is TGTGCCAGCTCCACAGGAGCGAACACCGGGGAGCTGTTTTTT. The encoded protein is CASSTGANTGELFF.

This clonotype is a singleton in its sample. The rearrangement uses TRBV5-4 and TRBJ2-7; D could derive from TRBD1 or TRBD2 (7 bases each). The CDR3 runs 14 residues. Deletions cut 4 bases from V and 5 bases from J, with 16 bases between. The germline V gene encodes CDR1 SGHNT and CDR2 YYREEE (reference sequence). The DNA of the CDR3 is TGTGCCAGCAGCGCCAGGGGGGGCCTGGACGAGCAGTACTTC. Translation: CASSARGGLDEQYF.

The chain is built from TRBV20-1 and TRBJ2-2; 9 bases match TRBD2. The V gene end was trimmed by 6 bases and the J gene end by 4 bases; junction bases not matched to a gene: 6. Germline V gene sequence: CDR1 DFQATT, CDR2 SNEGSKA (reference sequence). This CDR3 has 14 amino acids. CDR3 nucleotide sequence: TGCAGTGCAGGAGCGGGAGGCGTCACCGGGGAGCTGTTTTTT. Protein sequence: CSAGAGGVTGELFF.

This clonotype was detected a few times. This sequence joins TRBV5-1 and TRBJ2-1; TRBD2 agrees at 9 bases. Germline V lookup: CDR1 SGHRS, CDR2 YFSETQ. The CDR3 length is 16 residues. V was clipped by 0 bases and J by 8 bases; unmatched bases: 9. This chain's CDR3 is CASSLGAGGPVHEQFF. CDR3 bases: TGCGCCAGCAGCTTGGGTGCGGGAGGGCCCGTCCATGAGCAGTTCTTC.